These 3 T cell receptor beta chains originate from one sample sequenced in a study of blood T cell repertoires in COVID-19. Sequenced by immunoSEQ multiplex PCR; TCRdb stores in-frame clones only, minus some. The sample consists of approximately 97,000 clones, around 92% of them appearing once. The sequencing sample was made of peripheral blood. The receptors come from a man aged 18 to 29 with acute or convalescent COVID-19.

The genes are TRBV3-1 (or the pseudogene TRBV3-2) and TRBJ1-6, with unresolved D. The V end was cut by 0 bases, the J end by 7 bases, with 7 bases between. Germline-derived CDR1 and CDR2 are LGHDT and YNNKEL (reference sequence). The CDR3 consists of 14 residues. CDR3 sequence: CASSQEFVNSPLHF. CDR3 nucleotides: TGTGCCAGCAGCCAAGAGTTCGTGAATTCACCCCTCCACTTT.

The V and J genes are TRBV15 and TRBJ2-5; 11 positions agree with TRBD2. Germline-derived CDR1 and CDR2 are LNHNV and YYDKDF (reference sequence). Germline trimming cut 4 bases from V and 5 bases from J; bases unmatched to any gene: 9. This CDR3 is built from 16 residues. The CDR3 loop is CATSTNPLAGGETQYF. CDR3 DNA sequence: TGTGCCACCAGCACCAACCCCTTAGCGGGGGGGGAGACCCAGTACTTC. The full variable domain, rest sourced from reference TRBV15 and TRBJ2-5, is DAMVIQNPRYQVTQFGKPVTLSCSQTLNHNVMYWYQQKSSQAPKLLFHYYDKDFNNEADTPDNFQSRRPNTSFCFLDIRSPGLGDTAMYLCATSTNPLAGGETQYFGPGTRLLVL.

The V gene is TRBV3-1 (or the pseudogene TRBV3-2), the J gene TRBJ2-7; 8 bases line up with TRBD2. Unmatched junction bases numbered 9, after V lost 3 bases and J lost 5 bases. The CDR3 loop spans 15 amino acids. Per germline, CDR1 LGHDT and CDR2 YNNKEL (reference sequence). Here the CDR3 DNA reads TGTGCCAGCAGCCACGTACCGGGACTAGTCAACGAGCAGTACTTC. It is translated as CASSHVPGLVNEQYF.